This T cell receptor (beta chain) derives from a study of shared clonotypes between healthy human individuals. Germline V gene lookup returns CDR1 SGHDT and CDR2 YYEEEE. There are 17 residues in the CDR3. The V end was cut by 1 base, the J end by 0 bases, with 17 bases between. Donors, healthy HIV-negative adults, lacked recent acute infections or vaccinations. This clone was observed a single time. TCRdb's table, derived via immunoSEQ multiplex PCR, lists solely in-frame clones and lacks some. The repertoire holds 520,000 or so clones, with 79% as singletons. What was sequenced was PBMCs. The chain couples TRBV5-6 to TRBJ2-7; perhaps TRBD2 as D (5 bases). The source of this sequence is a woman aged 40 to 49 in good health. Some clones in this sample may be carry-over from other donors' samples. This CDR3 reads CASSLLDRLACSYEQYF. Written as DNA, the CDR3 is TGTGCCAGCAGCTTGTTAGATCGGCTAGCCTGCTCCTACGAGCAGTACTTC. The complete variable domain, with remaining parts taken from reference TRBV5-6 and TRBJ2-7, reads DAGVTQSPTHLIKTRGQQVTLRCSPKSGHDTVSWYQQALGQGPQFIFQYYEEEERQRGNFPDRFSGHQFPNYSSELNVNALLLGDSALYLCASSLLDRLACSYEQYFGPGTRLTVT.